The rows below give T cell receptor beta chains drawn from one sample of a study of CD8 T cells in ankylosing spondylitis. TCRdb independently ran MiXCR on the 5' RACE reads; one entry per CDR3 protein. The table lists roughly 250,000 distinct CDR3 sequences, roughly 8.6% of them singletons, with 6.8% in the top ten. The specimen sequenced was blood, either unsorted or a sorted T cell fraction (not recorded which). These receptors were taken from a male donor with ankylosing spondylitis or in good health (not recorded which). Each CDR3 is given with its conserved first and last residue. Each record gives: D gene, V gene, J gene, clone size, CDR3 protein, CDR3 DNA. D genes are given only for firm matches. Only some rows state a clone size, as once, few, many or a class for expanded clones.

-,TRBV7-8,TRBJ2-7,many,CASSPSWWLIKYF,TGTGCCAGCAGCCCCTCCTGGTGGCTTATAAAGTACTTC
TRBD2,TRBV12-3/TRBV12-4,TRBJ2-4,many,CASSYPNGRAKNIQYF,TGTGCCAGCAGTTACCCGAACGGGAGGGCCAAAAACATTCAGTACTTC
-,TRBV20-1,TRBJ2-1,many,CSAVGTHIYNEQFF,TGCAGTGCTGTCGGGACTCACATCTACAATGAGCAGTTCTTC
TRBD1,TRBV7-6,TRBJ2-7,many,CASSPNRGDYEQYF,TGTGCCAGCAGCCCCAACAGGGGTGATTACGAGCAGTACTTC
TRBD1,TRBV20-1,TRBJ1-3,many,CSARVAGGYGNTIYF,TGCAGTGCTAGAGTAGCAGGGGGCTATGGAAACACCATATATTTT
TRBD1,TRBV30,TRBJ1-4,many,CAWSRNRGTNEKLFF,TGTGCCTGGAGTCGCAACAGGGGGACTAATGAAAAACTGTTTTTT
TRBD1,TRBV20-1,TRBJ1-1,many,CSARDQGGTEAFF,TGCAGTGCTAGAGACCAGGGGGGCACTGAAGCTTTCTTT
-,TRBV12-3/TRBV12-4,TRBJ1-1,many,CASSGGLLIIGNTEAFF,TGTGCCAGCAGTGGGGGACTCCTCATCATCGGGAACACTGAAGCTTTCTTT
-,TRBV6-5,TRBJ1-6,many,CASSSGIALPLHF,TGTGCCAGCAGTTCCGGGATCGCCCTCCCCCTCCACTTT
TRBD2,TRBV20-1,TRBJ2-1,many,CSAGGGSGSETYNEQFF,TGCAGTGCCGGAGGGGGTAGCGGGAGTGAGACCTACAATGAGCAGTTCTTC
-,TRBV12-3/TRBV12-4,TRBJ1-2,few,CASRSSLSPNYGYTF,TGTGCCAGCAGATCCTCCCTGAGCCCTAACTATGGCTACACCTTC
TRBD2,TRBV4-1,TRBJ2-1,many,CASSQEYRLAGNNEQFF,TGCGCCAGCAGCCAAGAATATCGGCTAGCGGGTAACAATGAGCAGTTCTTC
TRBD2,TRBV20-1,TRBJ2-3,many,CSATGLAGLSDTQYF,TGCAGTGCTACGGGACTAGCGGGCCTTTCAGATACGCAGTATTTT
-,TRBV13,TRBJ2-3,-,CASSPLARVGDTQYF,TGTGCCAGCAGCCCCCTAGCTAGAGTTGGGGATACGCAGTATTTT
-,TRBV29-1,TRBJ2-5,many,CSVDSKETQYF,TGCAGCGTTGACAGCAAAGAGACCCAGTACTTC
TRBD1,TRBV18,TRBJ2-5,-,CASSPPGTGGETQYF,TGTGCCAGCTCACCTCCCGGGACAGGGGGAGAGACCCAGTACTTC
-,TRBV20-1,TRBJ1-4,many,CSANRDNEKLFF,TGCAGTGCTAACAGGGACAATGAAAAACTGTTTTTT
-,TRBV20-1,TRBJ2-3,few,CSVMRSADTQYF,TGCAGTGTAATGCGGTCCGCAGATACGCAGTATTTT